The 13 T cell receptor beta chains listed next were all sequenced from one sample in a study of blood T cell repertoires in COVID-19. The table came from immunoSEQ multiplex PCR; TCRdb's copy has only in-frame clones and leaves some out. Here the sample spans almost 250,000 clones, approximately 90% being singletons. Sequenced: PBMCs or T cells enriched from blood (not recorded which). These TCRs come from a woman aged 25 to 39 who had recovered from COVID-19.

This sequence joins TRBV30 and TRBJ1-3, with D maybe TRBD1 (5 bases). The V gene's germline CDR1 is GTSNPN and CDR2 SVGIG (reference sequence). The V gene lost 0 bases and the J gene lost 3 bases, with 6 bases spanning the gap. The CDR3 sequence is 13 residues long. The CDR3 loop reads CAWSVQDGNTIYF. DNA of the CDR3: TGTGCCTGGAGTGTACAGGATGGAAACACCATATATTTT. The full variable domain, with the rest looked up from reference TRBV30 and TRBJ1-3, is SQTIHQWPATLVQPVGSPLSLECTVEGTSNPNLYWYRQAAGRGLQLLFYSVGIGQISSEVPQNLSASRPQDRQFILSSKKLLLSDSGFYLCAWSVQDGNTIYFGEGSWLTVV.

This sequence joins TRBV10-3 and TRBJ1-5; D might be TRBD1 (6 bases). Germline V gene lookup returns CDR1 ENHRY and CDR2 SYGVKD. V shed 2 bases and J shed 1 base, with 6 bases lying between them. The CDR3 is made up of 14 amino acids. CDR3 in DNA: TGTGCCATCAGTGAGGGACAGAGCAATCAGCCCCAGCATTTT. It codes for CAISEGQSNQPQHF.

V is TRBV6-5 and J is TRBJ2-7, with D perhaps matching TRBD1 (5 bases). CDR3 length equals 15 residues. V was clipped by 6 bases and J by 0 bases, with 15 bases between them. Germline assignment: CDR1 MNHEY and CDR2 SVGAGI. CDR3 bases: TGTGCCAGCAGGAGACAGTTCCAAAGCTCCTACGAGCAGTACTTC. This translates into CASRRQFQSSYEQYF.

The table lists this clone with a few counts. V usage is TRBV29-1 and J usage is TRBJ2-1; D is uncertain. Trimming took 5 bases from V and 9 from J, leaving 20 bases between them. The CDR3 extends over 14 amino acids. Germline V lookup: CDR1 SQVTM, CDR2 ANQGSEA. CDR3 in DNA: TGCAGCGTTTCCCCCGCATCAGGTTTCGGTGAGCAGTTCTTC. Protein: CSVSPASGFGEQFF.

The chain has TRBV5-1 and TRBJ1-4; D is ambiguous. V was cut by 2 bases and J by 2 bases, with 7 bases left in between. Germline loops: CDR1 SGHRS, CDR2 YFSETQ. This CDR3 has 14 residues. The chain's CDR3 is CASSFGTTNEKLFF. The CDR3 DNA sequence: TGCGCCAGCAGCTTTGGCACCACTAATGAAAAACTGTTTTTT. The entire variable domain, with the rest obtained from reference TRBV5-1 and TRBJ1-4, is as follows: KAGVTQTPRYLIKTRGQQVTLSCSPISGHRSVSWYQQTPGQGLQFLFEYFSETQRNKGNFPGRFSGRQFSNSRSEMNVSTLELGDSALYLCASSFGTTNEKLFFGSGTQLSVL.

The table lists this clone with a count of one. J is TRBJ2-1 and V is TRBV7-6; 12 bases fit TRBD2. This CDR3 spans 15 amino acids. CDR1 and CDR2 from the germline V gene are SGHVS and FNYEAQ. V gave up 5 bases and J gave up 7 bases; unmatched junction bases: 6. Here the CDR3 reads CASSPGLAGINEQFF. CDR3 nucleotides: TGTGCCAGCAGCCCTGGACTAGCGGGAATAAATGAGCAGTTCTTC.

The V call is TRBV30, the J call TRBJ2-2; no clear D. V was shortened by 0 bases and J by 4 bases, with 6 bases between the two germline ends. CDR3 length: 13 amino acids. The V gene's germline CDR1 is GTSNPN and CDR2 SVGIG (reference sequence). The CDR3 here is CAWSVRITGELFF. Here the CDR3 DNA reads TGTGCCTGGAGTGTGAGGATCACCGGGGAGCTGTTTTTT. The full variable domain, rest sourced from reference TRBV30 and TRBJ2-2, is SQTIHQWPATLVQPVGSPLSLECTVEGTSNPNLYWYRQAAGRGLQLLFYSVGIGQISSEVPQNLSASRPQDRQFILSSKKLLLSDSGFYLCAWSVRITGELFFGEGSRLTVL.

The chain uses TRBV7-2 and TRBJ1-5; weak D call: TRBD1 (6 bases). The CDR3 consists of 15 residues. Germline loops: CDR1 SGHTA, CDR2 FQGNSA. V was pared by 2 bases and J by 3 bases, with 11 bases between. CDR3 nucleotide sequence: TGTGCCAGCAGCTTAACAGGGCGGTTCAATCAGCCCCAGCATTTT. It is translated as CASSLTGRFNQPQHF.

V is TRBV28 and J is TRBJ2-7, with D possibly TRBD1 on 6 matching bases. Trimming removed 5 bases from V and 0 bases from J, with 11 bases in between. CDR1 MDHEN and CDR2 SYDVKM come from the germline V gene. The CDR3 is made up of 14 amino acids. For the CDR3, the DNA is TGTGCCAGCAGTGTACAGGGCCGCTCCTACGAGCAGTACTTC. It translates to CASSVQGRSYEQYF.

This chain joins TRBV18 and TRBJ1-1; D gene uncertain. The CDR3 is made up of 13 amino acids. Germline assignment: CDR1 KGHSH and CDR2 LQKENI. Trimming removed 0 bases at V and 6 bases at J, with 8 bases between. CDR3 loop: CASSPPNSPEAFF. For the CDR3, the DNA is TGTGCCAGCTCACCACCGAACTCTCCTGAAGCTTTCTTT.

The chain combines TRBV28 with TRBJ1-2; TRBD1 aligns across 7 bases. Germline V gives CDR1 MDHEN, CDR2 SYDVKM. This CDR3 contains 17 residues. V lost 6 bases to trimming and J lost 0 bases; unmatched junction nucleotides: 13. Here the CDR3 reads CASSSMTGPLANYGYTF. The CDR3, as DNA: TGTGCCAGCAGCTCCATGACAGGGCCCTTAGCTAACTATGGCTACACCTTC.

CDR3 protein: CAAQGWWNSPLHF. In DNA form, the CDR3 reads TGTGCCGCTCAGGGGTGGTGGAATTCACCCCTCCACTTT. V is TRBV19 and J is TRBJ1-6; possibly TRBD1 for D (6 bases). V lost 11 bases, J lost 7 bases, and 15 bases lay in between. CDR1 LNHDA and CDR2 SQIVND come from the germline V gene (reference sequence). This CDR3 is built from 13 residues.

The genes are TRBV15 and TRBJ2-3; weak D call: TRBD2 (6 bases). The CDR3 consists of 17 residues. From germline, CDR1 is LNHNV and CDR2 YYDKDF (reference sequence). V lost 4 bases and J 3 bases, leaving 20 bases between the germline ends. CDR3 loop: CATSNRPRTITTDTQYF. CDR3 sequence (DNA): TGTGCCACCAGCAACAGACCCAGGACTATCACAACAGATACGCAGTATTTT.